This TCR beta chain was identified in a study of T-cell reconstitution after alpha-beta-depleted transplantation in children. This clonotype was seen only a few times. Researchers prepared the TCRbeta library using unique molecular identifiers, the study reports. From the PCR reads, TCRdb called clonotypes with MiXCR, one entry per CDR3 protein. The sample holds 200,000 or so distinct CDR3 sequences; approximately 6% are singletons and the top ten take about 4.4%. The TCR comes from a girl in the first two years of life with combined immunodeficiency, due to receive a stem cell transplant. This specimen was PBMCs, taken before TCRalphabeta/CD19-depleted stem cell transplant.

The CDR3 loop reads CASSQDRAVNSPLHF. Written as DNA, the CDR3 is TGTGCCAGCAGCCAAGACCGGGCCGTGAATTCACCCCTCCACTTT. The chain recombines TRBV7-2 with TRBJ1-6; D call uncertain. V lost 5 bases and J lost 7, with 15 bases in between. The germline gives CDR1 SGHTA, CDR2 FQGNSA. The CDR3 has 15 amino acids.